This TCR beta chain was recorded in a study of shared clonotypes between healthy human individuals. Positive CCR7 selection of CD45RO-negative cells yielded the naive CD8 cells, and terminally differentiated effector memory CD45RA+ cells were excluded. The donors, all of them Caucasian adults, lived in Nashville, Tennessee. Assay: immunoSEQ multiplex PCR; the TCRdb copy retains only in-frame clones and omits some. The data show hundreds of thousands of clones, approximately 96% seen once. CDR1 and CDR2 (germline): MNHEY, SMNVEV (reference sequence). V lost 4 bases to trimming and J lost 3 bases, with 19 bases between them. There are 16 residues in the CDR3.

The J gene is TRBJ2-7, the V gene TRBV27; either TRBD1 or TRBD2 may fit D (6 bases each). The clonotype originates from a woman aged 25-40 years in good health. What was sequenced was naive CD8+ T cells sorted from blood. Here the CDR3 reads CASSSRGGGTNYEQYF. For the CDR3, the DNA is TGTGCCAGCAGTTCGCGTGGGGGCGGGACCAACTACGAGCAGTACTTC.